The 2 T cell receptor beta chains below come from one sample, sequenced in a study of spatial heterogeneity in lung cancer. Regarding the study as a whole: It was found that expanded intratumoral alpha and beta TCR counts tracked tumor mutation counts.

Antigens for these TCRs are unknown. TCRdb reanalysed the 5' RACE reads using MiXCR and keeps one entry per CDR3 protein. This sample has roughly 3,700 distinct CDR3 sequences, with about 5% found just once. As to time point: sample taken at primary tumor resection. The source was lung tumor tissue, collected at surgery. These receptors came from a female donor with early-stage non-small cell lung cancer.

Relative to its sample, this clonotype is medium-sized. The gene calls are TRBV29-1 and TRBJ2-3; TRBD2 agrees at 12 bases. J gave up 4 bases and V 3 bases, and 11 bases lay outside the gene matches. Germline CDR1 and CDR2: SQVTM and ANQGSEA. The CDR3 length is 17 residues. The CDR3: CSVDLTSGGSVPDTQYF. CDR3 sequence (DNA): TGCAGCGTTGACCTGACTAGCGGGGGCTCCGTCCCAGATACGCAGTATTTT.

This clonotype was picked up a small number of times. The chain has TRBV4-1 and TRBJ2-5; tentative D call: TRBD2 (6 bases). The CDR3 runs 16 residues. The ends were cut back, 4 bases at V and 6 bases at J, with 21 bases in the middle. Germline CDR1 and CDR2: MGHRA and YSYEKL. The CDR3 here is CASSPRPGGTAKTQYF. The CDR3 DNA reads as TGCGCCAGCAGCCCCCGTCCTGGCGGGACGGCGAAGACCCAGTACTTC.